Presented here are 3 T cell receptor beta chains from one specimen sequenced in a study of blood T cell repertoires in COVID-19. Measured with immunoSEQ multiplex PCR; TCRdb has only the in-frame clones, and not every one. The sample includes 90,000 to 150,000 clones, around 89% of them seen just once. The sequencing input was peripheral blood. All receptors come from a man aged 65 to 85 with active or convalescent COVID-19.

The CDR3 sequence is CASSPGWLAGASYEQYF. The CDR3 region has the DNA TGTGCCAGCAGCCCCGGGTGGCTAGCGGGAGCCTCCTACGAGCAGTACTTC. The V call is TRBV9, the J call TRBJ2-7; TRBD2 matches 10 bases. The CDR3 contains 17 residues. Germline assignment: CDR1 SGDLS and CDR2 YYNGEE. J lost 0 bases, V lost 4 bases, and 10 bases had no gene match.

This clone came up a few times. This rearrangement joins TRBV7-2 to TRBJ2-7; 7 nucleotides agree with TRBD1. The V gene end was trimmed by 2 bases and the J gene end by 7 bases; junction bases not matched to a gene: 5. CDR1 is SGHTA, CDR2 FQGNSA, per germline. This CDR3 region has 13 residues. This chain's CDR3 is CASSLPADREQYF. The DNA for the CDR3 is TGTGCCAGCAGCTTACCTGCGGACAGGGAGCAGTACTTC.

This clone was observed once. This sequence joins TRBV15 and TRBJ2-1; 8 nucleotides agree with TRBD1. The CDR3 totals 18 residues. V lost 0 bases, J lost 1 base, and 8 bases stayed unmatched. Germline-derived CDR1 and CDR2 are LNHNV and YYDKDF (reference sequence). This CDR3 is CATSRDARQGSSYNEQFF. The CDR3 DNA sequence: TGTGCCACCAGCAGAGATGCCCGACAGGGGAGTTCCTACAATGAGCAGTTCTTC.